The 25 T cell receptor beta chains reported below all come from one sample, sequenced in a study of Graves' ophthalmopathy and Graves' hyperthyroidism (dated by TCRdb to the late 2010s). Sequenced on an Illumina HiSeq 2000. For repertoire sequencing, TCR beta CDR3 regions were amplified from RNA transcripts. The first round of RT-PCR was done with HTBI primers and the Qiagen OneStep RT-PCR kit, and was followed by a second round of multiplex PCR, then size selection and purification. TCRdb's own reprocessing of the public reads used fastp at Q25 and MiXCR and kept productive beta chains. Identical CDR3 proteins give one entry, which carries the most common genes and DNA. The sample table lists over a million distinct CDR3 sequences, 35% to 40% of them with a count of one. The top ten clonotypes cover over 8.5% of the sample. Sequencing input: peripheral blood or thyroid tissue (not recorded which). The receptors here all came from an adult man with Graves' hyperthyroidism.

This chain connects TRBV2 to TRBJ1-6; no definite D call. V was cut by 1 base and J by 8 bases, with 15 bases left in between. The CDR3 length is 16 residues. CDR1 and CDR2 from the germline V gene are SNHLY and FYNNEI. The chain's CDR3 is CASSEETVWSDSPLHF. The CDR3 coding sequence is TGTGCCAGCAGTGAAGAGACGGTGTGGTCGGATTCACCCCTCCACTTT. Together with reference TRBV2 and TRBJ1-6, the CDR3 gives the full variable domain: EPEVTQTPSHQVTQMGQEVILRCVPISNHLYFYWYRQILGQKVEFLVSFYNNEISEKSEIFDDQFSVERPDGSNFTLKIRSTKLEDSAMYFCASSEETVWSDSPLHFGNGTRLTVT.

This CDR3 is CASSEPGDNSPLHF. The CDR3 DNA reads as TGCGCCAGCAGTGAGCCGGGAGATAATTCACCCCTCCACTTT. This chain joins TRBV10-2 and TRBJ1-6; unclear D gene. The V end was cut by 2 bases, the J end by 5 bases, with 7 bases between. From germline, CDR1 is WSHSY and CDR2 SAAADI. The CDR3 consists of 14 residues.

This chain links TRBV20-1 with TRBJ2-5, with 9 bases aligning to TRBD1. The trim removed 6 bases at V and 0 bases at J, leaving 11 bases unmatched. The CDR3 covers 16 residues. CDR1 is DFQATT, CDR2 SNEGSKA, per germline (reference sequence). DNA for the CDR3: TGCAGTGCCTCAGGGACAGGGAGAATCTACCAAGAGACCCAGTACTTC. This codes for CSASGTGRIYQETQYF.

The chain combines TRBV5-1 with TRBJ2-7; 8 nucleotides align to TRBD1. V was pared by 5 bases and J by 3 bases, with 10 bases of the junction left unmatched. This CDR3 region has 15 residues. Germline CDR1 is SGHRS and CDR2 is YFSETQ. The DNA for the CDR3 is TGCGCCAGCAGTTTTTTCCGGGACAGGAGCTACGAGCAGTACTTC. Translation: CASSFFRDRSYEQYF.

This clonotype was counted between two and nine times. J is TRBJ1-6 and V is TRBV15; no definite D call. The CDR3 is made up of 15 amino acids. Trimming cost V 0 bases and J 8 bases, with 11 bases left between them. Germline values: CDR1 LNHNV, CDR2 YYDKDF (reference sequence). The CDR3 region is CATSRDGFTDSPLHF. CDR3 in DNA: TGTGCCACCAGCAGAGACGGTTTTACGGATTCACCCCTCCACTTT.

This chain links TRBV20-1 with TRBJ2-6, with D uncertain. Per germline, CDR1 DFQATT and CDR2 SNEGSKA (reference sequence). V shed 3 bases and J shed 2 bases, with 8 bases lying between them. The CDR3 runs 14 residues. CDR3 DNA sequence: TGCAGTGCTAGGGCGGCAACTGGGGCCAACGTCCTGACTTTC. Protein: CSARAATGANVLTF.

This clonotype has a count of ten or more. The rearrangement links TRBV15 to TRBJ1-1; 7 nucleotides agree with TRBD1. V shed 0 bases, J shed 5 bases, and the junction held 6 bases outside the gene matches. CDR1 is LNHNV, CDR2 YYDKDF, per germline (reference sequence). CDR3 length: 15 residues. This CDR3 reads CATSRDGQGVTEAFF. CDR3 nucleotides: TGTGCCACCAGCAGAGATGGGCAGGGGGTTACTGAAGCTTTCTTT.

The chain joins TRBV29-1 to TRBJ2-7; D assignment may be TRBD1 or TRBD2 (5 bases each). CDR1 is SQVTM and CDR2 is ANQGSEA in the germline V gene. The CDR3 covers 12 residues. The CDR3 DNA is TGCGGAGGTAGGGACGCGACCTACGAGCAGTACTTC. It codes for CGGRDATYEQYF.

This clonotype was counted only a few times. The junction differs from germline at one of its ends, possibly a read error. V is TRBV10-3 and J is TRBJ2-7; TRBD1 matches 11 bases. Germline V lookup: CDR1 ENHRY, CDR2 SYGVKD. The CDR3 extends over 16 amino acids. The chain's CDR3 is CASSRTGGRSNYEQYF. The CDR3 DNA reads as TGTGCCAGCAGTCGGACAGGGGGCCGGAGTAACTACGAGCAGTACTTC.

The CDR3: CAISALTRQGPRNTIYF. The CDR3 DNA is TGTGCCATCAGTGCACTAACCAGACAGGGTCCCCGAAACACCATATATTTT. The chain joins TRBV10-3 to TRBJ1-3, with TRBD1 matching over 7 bases. CDR3 length equals 17 residues. V dropped 4 bases and J dropped 5; count of bases not matched to a gene: 14. Germline values: CDR1 ENHRY, CDR2 SYGVKD.

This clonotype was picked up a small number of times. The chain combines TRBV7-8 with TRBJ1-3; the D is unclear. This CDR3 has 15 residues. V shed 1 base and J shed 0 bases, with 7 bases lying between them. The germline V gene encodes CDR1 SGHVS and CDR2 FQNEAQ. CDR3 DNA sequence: TGTGCCAGCAGCTTAGGGGCCACCTCTGGAAACACCATATATTTT. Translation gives CASSLGATSGNTIYF.

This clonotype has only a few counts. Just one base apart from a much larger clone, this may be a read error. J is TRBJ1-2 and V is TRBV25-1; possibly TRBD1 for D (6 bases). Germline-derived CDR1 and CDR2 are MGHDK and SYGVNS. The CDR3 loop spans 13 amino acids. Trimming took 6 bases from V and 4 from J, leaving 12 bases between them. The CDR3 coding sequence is TGTGCCAGCAGGCTAACAGGGCTCTATGGCTACACCTTC. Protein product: CASRLTGLYGYTF.

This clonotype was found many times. The CDR3 sequence: CAISEPRPRTYGYTF. CDR3 sequence (DNA): TGTGCCATCAGTGAGCCACGTCCCAGGACCTATGGCTACACCTTC. The chain uses TRBV10-3 and TRBJ1-2; no reliable D call. Trimming removed 2 bases at V and 4 bases at J, with 14 bases between. CDR1 is ENHRY and CDR2 is SYGVKD in the germline V gene. CDR3 length: 15 amino acids.

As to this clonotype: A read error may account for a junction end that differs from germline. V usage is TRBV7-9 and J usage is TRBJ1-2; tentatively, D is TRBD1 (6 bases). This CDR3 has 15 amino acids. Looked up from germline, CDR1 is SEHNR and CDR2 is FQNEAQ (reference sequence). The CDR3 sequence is CASSQPPGGNYGYTF. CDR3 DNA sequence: TGCGCCAGCAGCCAACCGCCCGGGGGCAACTATGGCTACACCTTC. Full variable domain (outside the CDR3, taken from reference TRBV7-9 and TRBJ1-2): DTGVSQNPRHKITKRGQNVTFRCDPISEHNRLYWYRQTLGQGPEFLTYFQNEAQLEKSRLLSDRFSAERPKGSFSTLEIQRTEQGDSAMYLCASSQPPGGNYGYTFGSGTRLTVV.

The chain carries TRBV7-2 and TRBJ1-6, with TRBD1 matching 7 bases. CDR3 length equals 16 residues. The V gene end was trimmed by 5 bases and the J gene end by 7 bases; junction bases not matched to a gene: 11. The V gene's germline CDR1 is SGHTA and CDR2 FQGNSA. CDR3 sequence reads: CASSLISGQSNSPLHF. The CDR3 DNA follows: TGTGCCAGCAGCCTCATTTCGGGACAGAGCAATTCACCCCTCCACTTT.

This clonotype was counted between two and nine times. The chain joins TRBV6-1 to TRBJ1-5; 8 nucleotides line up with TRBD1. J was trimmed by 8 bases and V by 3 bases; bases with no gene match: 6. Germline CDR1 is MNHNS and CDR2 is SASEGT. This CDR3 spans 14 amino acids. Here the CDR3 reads CASSDRQGIKPQHF. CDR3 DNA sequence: TGTGCCAGCAGTGATCGACAGGGGATTAAGCCCCAGCATTTT.

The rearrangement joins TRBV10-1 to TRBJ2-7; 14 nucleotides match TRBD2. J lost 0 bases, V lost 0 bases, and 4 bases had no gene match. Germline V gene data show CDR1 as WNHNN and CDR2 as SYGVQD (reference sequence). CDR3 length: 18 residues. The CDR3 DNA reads TGCGCCAGCAGTGAGTCGGGACTAGCGGGAGCTACCTCCTACGAGCAGTACTTC. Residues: CASSESGLAGATSYEQYF.

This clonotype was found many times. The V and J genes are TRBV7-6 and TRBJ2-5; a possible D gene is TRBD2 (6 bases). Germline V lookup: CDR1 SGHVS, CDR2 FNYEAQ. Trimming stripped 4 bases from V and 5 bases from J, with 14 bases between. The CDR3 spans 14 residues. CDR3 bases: TGTGCCAGCAGCTCGAGGACCCTAGCGGAGACCCAGTACTTC. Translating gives CASSSRTLAETQYF. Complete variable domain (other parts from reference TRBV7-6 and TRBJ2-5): GAGVSQSPRYKVTKRGQDVALRCDPISGHVSLYWYRQALGQGPEFLTYFNYEAQQDKSGLPNDRFSAERPEGSISTLTIQRTEQRDSAMYRCASSSRTLAETQYFGPGTRLLVL.

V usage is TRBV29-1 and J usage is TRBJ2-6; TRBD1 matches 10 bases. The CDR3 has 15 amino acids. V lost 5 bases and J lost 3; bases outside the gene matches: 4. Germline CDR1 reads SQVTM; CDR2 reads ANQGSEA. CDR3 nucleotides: TGCAGCGTTAGGACAGGGGGTGATGGGGCCAACGTCCTGACTTTC. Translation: CSVRTGGDGANVLTF.

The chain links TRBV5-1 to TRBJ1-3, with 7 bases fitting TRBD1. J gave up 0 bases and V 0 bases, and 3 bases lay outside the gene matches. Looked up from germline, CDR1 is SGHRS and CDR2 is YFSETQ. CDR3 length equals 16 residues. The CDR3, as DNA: TGCGCCAGCAGCTTGGGACAGGGCCACTCTGGAAACACCATATATTTT. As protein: CASSLGQGHSGNTIYF.

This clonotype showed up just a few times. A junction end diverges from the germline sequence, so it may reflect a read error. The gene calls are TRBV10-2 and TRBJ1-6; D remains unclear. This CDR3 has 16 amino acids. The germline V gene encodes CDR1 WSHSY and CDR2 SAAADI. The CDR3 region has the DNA TGTGCCAGCAGTGGGTTCATGAGCTCCTATAATTCACCCCTCCACTTT. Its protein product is CASSGFMSSYNSPLHF.

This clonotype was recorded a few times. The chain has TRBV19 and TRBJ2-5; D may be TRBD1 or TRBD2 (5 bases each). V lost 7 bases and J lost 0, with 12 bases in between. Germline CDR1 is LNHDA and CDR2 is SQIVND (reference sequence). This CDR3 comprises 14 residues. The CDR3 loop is CASTHGGHQETQYF. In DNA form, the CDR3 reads TGTGCCAGTACCCATGGGGGACACCAAGAGACCCAGTACTTC.

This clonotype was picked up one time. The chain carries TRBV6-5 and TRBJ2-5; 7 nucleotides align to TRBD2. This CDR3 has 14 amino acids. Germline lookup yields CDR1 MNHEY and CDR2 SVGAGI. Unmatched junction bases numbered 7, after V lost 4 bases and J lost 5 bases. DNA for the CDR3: TGTGCCAGCAGTTCGTCTGCGGGGGTGGAGACCCAGTACTTC. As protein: CASSSSAGVETQYF.

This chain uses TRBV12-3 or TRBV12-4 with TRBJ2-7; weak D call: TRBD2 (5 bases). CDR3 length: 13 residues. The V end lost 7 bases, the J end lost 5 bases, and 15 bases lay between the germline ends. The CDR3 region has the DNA TGTGCCAGCAACCGCCGGGATTCCCACGAGCAGTACTTC. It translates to CASNRRDSHEQYF.

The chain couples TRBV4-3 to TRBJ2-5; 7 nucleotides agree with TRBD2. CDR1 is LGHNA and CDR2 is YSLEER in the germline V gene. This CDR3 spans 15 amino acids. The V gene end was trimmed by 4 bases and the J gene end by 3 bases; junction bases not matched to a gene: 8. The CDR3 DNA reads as TGCGCCAGCAGCCCCGGGACTACTCACAAAGAGACCCAGTACTTC. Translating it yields CASSPGTTHKETQYF.